This T cell receptor beta chain was retrieved from a study of shared clonotypes between healthy human individuals. As to this clone: Its antigen is not known.

Study findings and constraints: Compared with clonotypes that all four donors shared, non-shared clonotypes had lower generation probabilities. Sequencing depth was expected to influence donor clonotype sharing.

The germline gives CDR1 MNHNY, CDR2 SVGAGI (reference sequence). Trimming shortened V by 6 bases and J by 3 bases, and 17 bases separated the two germline ends. This CDR3 has 15 amino acids. Terminally differentiated effector memory CD45RA+ cells were left out of the naive CD8 fraction, which was CD45RO-negative and positively selected for CCR7. Deep level was the assay's run setting. The data were produced by immunoSEQ multiplex PCR, yet TCRdb's version contains in-frame clones alone and is incomplete. The sample gives over 800,000 clones, about 91% of which show up once; under 30% is in the top ten.

The chain carries TRBV6-6 and TRBJ1-1; D gene unclear. The sequence was collected from a man aged 25 to 45 in good health. What was sequenced was naive CD8+ T cells sorted from blood. CDR3 in amino acids: CASSYNAPGHTEAFF. CDR3 coding DNA: TGTGCCAGCAGCTATAACGCCCCGGGCCACACTGAAGCTTTCTTT.